This is a list of T cell receptor beta chains from one sample in a study of beta chain features in type 1 diabetes. Sequencing was performed with immunoSEQ multiplex PCR; in TCRdb, only in-frame clones are kept and a portion is missing. The sample consists of about 360,000 clones, approximately 12% of them appearing once. The sample comprised naive CD4+ T cells from blood. Receptors originate from a man between 18 and 29 years old in good health. The CDR3 runs from the conserved cysteine through the conserved F or W. D genes are given only for firm matches. Expanded clones are given a class, and other clones once, few, many or no size at all.

>.|TRBV29-1|TRBJ2-7|many
CSVERGPGEQYF
TGCAGCGTTGAGCGGGGACCTGGCGAGCAGTACTTC
>.|TRBV5-6|TRBJ2-3|.
CASSRSTDTQYF
TGTGCCAGCAGCCGGAGCACAGATACGCAGTATTTT
>.|TRBV6-5|TRBJ2-3|.
CASSPRDPEDTQYF
TGTGCCAGCAGTCCCCGGGATCCGGAAGATACGCAGTATTTT
>.|TRBV18|TRBJ2-5|few
CASSSIQETQYF
TGTGCCAGCTCTAGTATTCAAGAGACCCAGTACTTC
>.|TRBV6-5|TRBJ1-2|.
CASSRTGREGYTF
TGTGCCAGCAGTCGTACAGGGAGAGAGGGCTACACCTTC
>TRBD1|TRBV6-5|TRBJ1-5|.
CASSYTGQGVEPQHF
TGTGCCAGCAGTTACACTGGACAGGGGGTAGAACCCCAGCATTTT
>TRBD2|TRBV11-1|TRBJ2-1|.
CASSLLAGVYNEQFF
TGTGCCAGCAGCTTACTAGCGGGAGTTTACAATGAGCAGTTCTTC
>.|TRBV2|TRBJ1-5|few
CASKEGVSNQPQHF
TGTGCCAGCAAAGAGGGAGTAAGCAATCAGCCCCAGCATTTT
>.|TRBV7-9|TRBJ2-1|few
CASSLANLAEEQFF
TGTGCCAGCAGCTTAGCGAATTTGGCAGAAGAGCAGTTCTTC
>.|TRBV11-1|TRBJ1-2|.
CASSARTGVGYGYTF
TGTGCCAGCAGCGCCCGGACGGGGGTAGGGTATGGCTACACCTTC
>.|TRBV7-9|TRBJ2-5|few
CASSLARVGVETQYF
TGTGCCAGCAGCTTAGCGCGGGTAGGCGTGGAGACCCAGTACTTC
>.|TRBV7-3|TRBJ2-7|.
CASSLSHGYEQYF
TGTGCCAGCAGCTTATCCCACGGTTACGAGCAGTACTTC
>TRBD1|TRBV6-5|TRBJ2-7|few
CASSYPGQGYEQYF
TGTGCCAGCAGTTATCCGGGACAGGGCTACGAGCAGTACTTC
>.|TRBV14|TRBJ2-7|few
CASSHSLNDRFSGPDYF
TGTGCCAGCAGCCATTCCTTAAATGACAGGTTTTCGGGTCCGGACTACTTC
>TRBD1|TRBV30|TRBJ1-5|.
CAWSLAGAGGIQPQHF
TGTGCCTGGAGTTTGGCCGGGGCAGGGGGTATTCAGCCCCAGCATTTT
>.|TRBV11-3|TRBJ2-1|few
CASSLTGSTYNEQFF
TGTGCCAGCAGCCTTACAGGTTCCACATACAATGAGCAGTTCTTC
>.|TRBV7-2|TRBJ2-1|.
CASSSLGRGVNEQFF
TGTGCCAGCAGCTCCCTCGGGCGCGGGGTCAATGAGCAGTTCTTC
>.|TRBV7-9|TRBJ1-6|few
CASSAPGGGIHNSPLHF
TGTGCCAGCAGCGCACCGGGAGGAGGGATTCATAATTCACCCCTCCACTTT
>TRBD1|TRBV28|TRBJ1-1|.
CASSSGQAEEAFF
TGTGCCAGCAGTTCAGGACAGGCTGAAGAAGCTTTCTTT
>TRBD2|TRBV5-1|TRBJ2-7|few
CASSVSGGNARDEQYF
TGCGCCAGCAGTGTTAGCGGGGGCAACGCACGCGACGAGCAGTACTTC
>TRBD1|TRBV30|TRBJ2-2|.
CAHDGTGDTGELFF
TGTGCCCATGACGGGACAGGAGACACCGGGGAGCTGTTTTTT
>TRBD1|TRBV7-2|TRBJ1-5|.
CASSFSGQGTQPQHF
TGTGCCAGCAGCTTTTCGGGACAGGGTACTCAGCCCCAGCATTTT
>.|TRBV5-1|TRBJ1-2|few
CASSDLRDGYTF
TGCGCCAGCAGCGATCTCAGGGATGGCTACACCTTC
>TRBD1|TRBV11-3|TRBJ2-1|.
CASSLRDSLYNEQFF
TGTGCCAGCAGCTTACGGGACAGTCTATACAATGAGCAGTTCTTC
>TRBD1|TRBV10-3|TRBJ1-5|.
CAISDGDRDQPQHF
TGTGCCATCAGTGATGGGGACAGGGATCAGCCCCAGCATTTT
>.|TRBV30|TRBJ2-5|few
CAWSWGGQETQYF
TGTGCCTGGAGTTGGGGAGGCCAAGAGACCCAGTACTTC
>TRBD1|TRBV6-6|TRBJ1-5|few
CASSGTGFGNQPQHF
TGTGCCAGCAGTGGGACAGGATTTGGCAATCAGCCCCAGCATTTT
>.|TRBV7-9|TRBJ2-5|.
CASNFGETQYF
TGTGCCAGCAACTTCGGGGAGACCCAGTACTTC
>TRBD1|TRBV4-1|TRBJ1-5|few
CASSPPLGTGAQPQHF
TGCGCCAGCAGCCCACCGCTAGGGACAGGGGCTCAGCCCCAGCATTTT
>.|TRBV30|TRBJ1-2|few
CAWSVSRGSNYGYTF
TGTGCCTGGAGTGTATCAAGGGGGTCTAACTATGGCTACACCTTC
>.|TRBV6-5|TRBJ2-4|.
CASSSGLAKNIQYF
TGTGCCAGCAGTTCGGGGTTGGCCAAAAACATTCAGTACTTC
>.|TRBV5-1|TRBJ1-1|.
CASSIGDRNTEAFF
TGCGCCAGCAGCATAGGAGACAGGAACACTGAAGCTTTCTTT
>.|TRBV7-9|TRBJ1-5|few
CASSLAARPQHF
TGTGCCAGCAGCTTAGCTGCGCGGCCCCAGCATTTT
>TRBD1|TRBV18|TRBJ2-7|.
CASSPPGQHYEQYF
TGTGCCAGCTCACCTCCGGGACAGCACTACGAGCAGTACTTC
>.|TRBV30|TRBJ2-7|few
CAWRPGTTSYEQYF
TGTGCCTGGAGGCCCGGGACAACCTCCTACGAGCAGTACTTC
>.|TRBV4-3|TRBJ2-2|.
CASSPRTANTGELFF
TGCGCCAGCAGCCCGAGGACAGCAAACACCGGGGAGCTGTTTTTT
>.|TRBV5-1|TRBJ2-6|few
CASSLERPRGISGANVLTF
TGCGCCAGCAGCTTGGAGCGCCCCAGAGGTATCTCTGGGGCCAACGTCCTGACTTTC
>TRBD2|TRBV7-9|TRBJ2-5|few
CATSPLAGVGETQYF
TGTGCCACCTCTCCGCTAGCGGGAGTGGGGGAGACCCAGTACTTC
>TRBD2|TRBV7-2|TRBJ2-1|.
CASTLAGGPYNEQFF
TGTGCCAGCACCTTAGCGGGGGGACCCTACAATGAGCAGTTCTTC
>TRBD1|TRBV25-1|TRBJ1-2|.
CASSEEGGSYGYTF
TGTGCCAGCAGTGAAGAAGGGGGCTCCTATGGCTACACCTTC
>.|TRBV5-1|TRBJ2-7|few
CASSLGTGWLADTYEQYF
TGCGCCAGCAGCTTGGGGACAGGGTGGCTAGCGGATACCTACGAGCAGTACTTC
>TRBD1|TRBV7-2|TRBJ2-5|.
CASSLDRGHTKETQYF
TGTGCCAGCAGCTTGGACAGGGGTCATACCAAAGAGACCCAGTACTTC
>.|TRBV5-4|TRBJ1-2|.
CASSQTTQNYGYTF
TGTGCCAGCAGCCAAACGACACAGAACTATGGCTACACCTTC